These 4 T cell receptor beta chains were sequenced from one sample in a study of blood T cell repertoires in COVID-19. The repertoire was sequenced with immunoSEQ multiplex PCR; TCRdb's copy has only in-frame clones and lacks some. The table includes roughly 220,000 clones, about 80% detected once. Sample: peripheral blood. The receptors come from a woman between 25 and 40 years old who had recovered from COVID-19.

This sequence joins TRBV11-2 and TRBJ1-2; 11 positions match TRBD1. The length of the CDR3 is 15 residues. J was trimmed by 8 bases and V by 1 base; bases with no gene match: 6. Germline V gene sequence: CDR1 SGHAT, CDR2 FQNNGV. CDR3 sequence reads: CASSLGGQGASGYTF. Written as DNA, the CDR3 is TGTGCCAGCAGCTTAGGCGGACAGGGGGCGAGCGGCTACACCTTC.

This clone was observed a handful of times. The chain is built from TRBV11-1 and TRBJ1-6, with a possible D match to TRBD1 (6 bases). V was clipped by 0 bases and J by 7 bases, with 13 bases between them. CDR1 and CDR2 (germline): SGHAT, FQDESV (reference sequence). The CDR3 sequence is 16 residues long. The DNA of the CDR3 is TGTGCCAGCAGCTTAGCGAGAAGGGGGTGGAATTCACCCCTCCACTTT. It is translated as CASSLARRGWNSPLHF. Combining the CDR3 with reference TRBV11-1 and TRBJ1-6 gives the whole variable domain EAEVAQSPRYKITEKSQAVAFWCDPISGHATLYWYRQILGQGPELLVQFQDESVVDDSQLPKDRFSAERLKGVDSTLKIQPAELGDSAMYLCASSLARRGWNSPLHFGNGTRLTVT.

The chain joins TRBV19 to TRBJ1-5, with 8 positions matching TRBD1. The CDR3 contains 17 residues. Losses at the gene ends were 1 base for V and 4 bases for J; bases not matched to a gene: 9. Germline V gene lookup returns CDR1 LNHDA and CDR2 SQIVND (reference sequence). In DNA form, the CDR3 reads TGTGCCAGTAGTATAGGGCGGTTGACAGGGGCGAATCAGCCCCAGCATTTT. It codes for CASSIGRLTGANQPQHF. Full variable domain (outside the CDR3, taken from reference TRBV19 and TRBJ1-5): DGGITQSPKYLFRKEGQNVTLSCEQNLNHDAMYWYRQDPGQGLRLIYYSQIVNDFQKGDIAEGYSVSREKKESFPLTVTSAQKNPTAFYLCASSIGRLTGANQPQHFGDGTRLSIL.

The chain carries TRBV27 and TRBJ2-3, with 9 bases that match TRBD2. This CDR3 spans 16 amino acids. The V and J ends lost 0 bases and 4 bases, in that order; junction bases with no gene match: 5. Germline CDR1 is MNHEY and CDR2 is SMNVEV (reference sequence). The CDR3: CASSLSAGGFADTQYF. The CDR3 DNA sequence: TGTGCCAGCAGTTTATCTGCGGGAGGGTTCGCAGATACGCAGTATTTT.